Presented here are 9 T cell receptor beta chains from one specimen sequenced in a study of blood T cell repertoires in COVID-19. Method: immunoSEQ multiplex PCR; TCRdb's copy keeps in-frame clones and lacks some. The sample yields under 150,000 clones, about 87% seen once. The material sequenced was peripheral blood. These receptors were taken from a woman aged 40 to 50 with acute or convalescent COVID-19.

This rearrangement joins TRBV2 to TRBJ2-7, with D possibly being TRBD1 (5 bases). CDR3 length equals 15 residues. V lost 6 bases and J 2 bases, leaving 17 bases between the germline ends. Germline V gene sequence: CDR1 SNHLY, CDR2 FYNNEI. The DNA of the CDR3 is TGTGCCAGCAGCCCTCTAGGGGCAAATACCTACGAGCAGTACTTC. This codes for CASSPLGANTYEQYF. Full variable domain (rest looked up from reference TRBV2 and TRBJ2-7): EPEVTQTPSHQVTQMGQEVILRCVPISNHLYFYWYRQILGQKVEFLVSFYNNEISEKSEIFDDQFSVERPDGSNFTLKIRSTKLEDSAMYFCASSPLGANTYEQYFGPGTRLTVT.

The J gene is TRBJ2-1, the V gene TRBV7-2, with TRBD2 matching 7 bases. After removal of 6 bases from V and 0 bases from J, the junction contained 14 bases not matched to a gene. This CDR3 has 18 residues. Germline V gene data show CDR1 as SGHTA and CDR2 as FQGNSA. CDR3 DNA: TGTGCCAGCAGTTCAAGTCGGGACTACCGGAGCTCCTACAATGAGCAGTTCTTC. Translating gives CASSSSRDYRSSYNEQFF. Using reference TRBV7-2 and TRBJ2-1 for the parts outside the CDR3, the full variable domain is GAGVSQSPSNKVTEKGKDVELRCDPISGHTALYWYRQSLGQGLEFLIYFQGNSAPDKSGLPSDRFSAERTGGSVSTLTIQRTQQEDSAVYLCASSSSRDYRSSYNEQFFGPGTRLTVL.

Here the CDR3 DNA reads TGTGCCAGCAGATTCGGACAGTTCTCGAACACCGGGGAGCTGTTTTTT. It encodes CASRFGQFSNTGELFF. The chain carries TRBV7-9 and TRBJ2-2, with TRBD1 as a possible D gene (6 bases). Trimming left V 6 bases short and J 0 bases short, with 14 bases between. The CDR3 is 16 amino acids. CDR1 and CDR2 from the germline V gene are SEHNR and FQNEAQ (reference sequence).

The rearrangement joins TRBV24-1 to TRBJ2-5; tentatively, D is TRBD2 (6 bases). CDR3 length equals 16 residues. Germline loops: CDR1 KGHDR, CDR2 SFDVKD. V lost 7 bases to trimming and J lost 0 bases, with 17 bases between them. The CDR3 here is CATSHVVGGDQETQYF. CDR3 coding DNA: TGTGCCACCAGCCACGTAGTGGGGGGAGACCAAGAGACCCAGTACTTC.

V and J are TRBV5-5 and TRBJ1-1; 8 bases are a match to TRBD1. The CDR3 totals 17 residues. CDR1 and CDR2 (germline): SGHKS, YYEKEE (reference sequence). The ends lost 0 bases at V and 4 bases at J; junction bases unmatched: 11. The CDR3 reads CASSLAGGRSWGTEAFF. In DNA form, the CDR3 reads TGTGCCAGCAGCTTGGCAGGGGGCAGGTCCTGGGGCACTGAAGCTTTCTTT.

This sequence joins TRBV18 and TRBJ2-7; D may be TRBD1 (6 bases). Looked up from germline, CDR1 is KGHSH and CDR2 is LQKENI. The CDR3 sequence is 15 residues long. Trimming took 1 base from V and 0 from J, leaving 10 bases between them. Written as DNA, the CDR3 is TGTGCCAGCTCACCACTGACAGGAAGCTCCTACGAGCAGTACTTC. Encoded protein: CASSPLTGSSYEQYF.

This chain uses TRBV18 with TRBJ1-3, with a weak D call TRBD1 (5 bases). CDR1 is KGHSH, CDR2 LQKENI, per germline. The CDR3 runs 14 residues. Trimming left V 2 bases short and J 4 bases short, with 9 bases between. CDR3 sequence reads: CASSPGADGNTIYF. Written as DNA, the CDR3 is TGTGCCAGCTCACCAGGGGCGGACGGAAACACCATATATTTT.

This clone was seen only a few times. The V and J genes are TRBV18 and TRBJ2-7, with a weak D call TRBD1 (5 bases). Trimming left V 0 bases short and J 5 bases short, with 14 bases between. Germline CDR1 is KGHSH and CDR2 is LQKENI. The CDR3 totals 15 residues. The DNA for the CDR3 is TGTGCCAGCTCACCACCACGGCAGGGCCACGACGAGCAGTACTTC. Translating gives CASSPPRQGHDEQYF.

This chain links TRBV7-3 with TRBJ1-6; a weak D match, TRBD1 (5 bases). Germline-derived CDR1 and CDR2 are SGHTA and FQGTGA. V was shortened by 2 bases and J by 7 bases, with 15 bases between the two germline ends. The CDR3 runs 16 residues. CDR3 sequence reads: CASSLQSAGQNSPLHF. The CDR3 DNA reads TGTGCCAGCAGCTTACAGTCGGCGGGGCAAAATTCACCCCTCCACTTT.